This TCR beta chain was identified in a study of T cell repertoires in cytomegalovirus infection. This clonotype was seen repeatedly, ten times or more. The antigen is not known. Each CDR3 protein gets one entry after TCRdb re-called the reads with MiXCR. The sample lists 750,000 to 900,000 distinct CDR3 sequences, 25% to 35% occurring once. The clonotype originates from a human donor in good health (CMV status not recorded). Some clones in this sample may be carry-over from other donors' samples. The specimen comprised cultured CD8+ T cells from PBMCs, sampled from culture after CMV antigen stimulation.

CDR3 bases: TGTGCCAGCAGCTTTGGGGGCAGATCAACTGAAGCTTTCTTT. This sequence encodes CASSFGGRSTEAFF. The rearrangement uses TRBV11-2 and TRBJ1-1, with D perhaps TRBD1 (6 bases). The germline gives CDR1 SGHAT, CDR2 FQNNGV. The CDR3 sequence is 14 residues long. The V and J ends lost 3 bases and 5 bases respectively, with 13 bases between them.